This record covers a single TCR beta chain. This same CDR3 is encoded by further DNA sequences in the sample. The entry originates in a study of cytomegalovirus exposure and HLA in healthy donors. CDR3 length: 13 amino acids. Germline CDR1 and CDR2: SEHNR and FQNEAQ (reference sequence). V gave up 3 bases and J gave up 3 bases; unmatched junction bases: 0. PCR amplification relied on 60 Vbeta primers (plus 13 Jbeta primers). In the original processing: Later reanalysis found roughly 80 million unique TCR beta chains, roughly 10 million of them shared. The repertoire was sequenced with immunoSEQ multiplex PCR; TCRdb's copy has only in-frame clones and lacks some. D and trimming were read from the DNA, whereas the V and J calls and clone size are those reported in that table. The table shows about 130,000 clones, with about 74% occurring only once.

This clonotype was sampled from a man aged 40-49 years in good health and CMV-seropositive. J is TRBJ1-1 and V is TRBV7-9, with 8 bases that match TRBD1. The sample was PBMCs. The CDR3 sequence: CASSLTGDTEAFF. CDR3 nucleotide sequence: TGTGCCAGCAGCTTGACAGGGGACACTGAAGCTTTCTTT.